These 27 T cell receptor beta chains originate from one sample sequenced in a study of cytomegalovirus exposure and HLA in healthy donors. PCR amplification relied on 60 Vbeta primers (plus 13 Jbeta primers). The assay was immunoSEQ multiplex PCR, and TCRdb's table has in-frame clones only and misses some. The sample carries some 94,000 clones, 55% to 75% recorded once. Sequencing used PBMCs. The receptor set was obtained from a man aged 45 to 65 in good health and CMV-seronegative.

This clone was counted once. In DNA form, the CDR3 reads TGCGCCAGCAGCTTAAAACAGGGGAGTAACAATGAGCAGTTCTTC. Its protein is CASSLKQGSNNEQFF. J is TRBJ2-1 and V is TRBV5-1; 7 bases align to TRBD1. Germline CDR1 and CDR2: SGHRS and YFSETQ. V was clipped by 2 bases and J by 5 bases; unmatched bases: 7. This CDR3 is built from 15 residues.

The rearrangement joins TRBV29-1 to TRBJ2-1; D perhaps matches TRBD1 (5 bases). The V gene's germline CDR1 is SQVTM and CDR2 ANQGSEA. The CDR3 is made up of 14 amino acids. V was trimmed by 6 bases and J by 0 bases, leaving 12 bases between them. The CDR3 region is CSVPDISSYNEQFF. The CDR3 DNA is TGCAGCGTCCCGGACATTAGCTCCTACAATGAGCAGTTCTTC.

The chain joins TRBV29-1 to TRBJ2-7; 9 bases match TRBD1. This CDR3 is built from 16 residues. V was pared by 8 bases and J by 7 bases, with 21 bases of the junction left unmatched. Germline values: CDR1 SQVTM, CDR2 ANQGSEA. This CDR3 reads CSPRPTPSGTGWEQYF. DNA of the CDR3: TGCAGCCCTCGACCTACCCCCTCCGGGACAGGGTGGGAGCAGTACTTC.

This chain uses TRBV5-4 with TRBJ1-5; the D gene is possibly TRBD1 (6 bases). Germline V gene lookup returns CDR1 SGHNT and CDR2 YYREEE (reference sequence). Trimming left V 5 bases short and J 0 bases short, with 15 bases between. The length of the CDR3 is 16 residues. The CDR3: CASRRVGGDSNQPQHF. For the CDR3, the DNA is TGTGCCAGCAGGAGGGTAGGGGGGGATAGCAATCAGCCCCAGCATTTT.

The chain uses TRBV4-1 and TRBJ2-5, with a tentative D call TRBD1 (6 bases). V lost 4 bases and J 1 base, leaving 10 bases between the germline ends. The CDR3 consists of 14 residues. Per germline, CDR1 MGHRA and CDR2 YSYEKL. The DNA for the CDR3 is TGCGCCAGCAGCCCAACAGGGCGCCAAGAGACCCAGTACTTC. Encoded protein: CASSPTGRQETQYF.

V usage is TRBV19 and J usage is TRBJ2-5; TRBD1 is a possible D gene (6 bases). Germline V gene lookup returns CDR1 LNHDA and CDR2 SQIVND (reference sequence). The CDR3 runs 14 residues. Trimming pared 1 base from V and 6 bases from J, leaving 12 bases between. CDR3 amino acids: CASSIVRGGKTQYF. The CDR3 nucleotides read TGTGCCAGTAGTATAGTAAGAGGGGGTAAGACCCAGTACTTC. Full variable domain (outside the CDR3, taken from reference TRBV19 and TRBJ2-5): DGGITQSPKYLFRKEGQNVTLSCEQNLNHDAMYWYRQDPGQGLRLIYYSQIVNDFQKGDIAEGYSVSREKKESFPLTVTSAQKNPTAFYLCASSIVRGGKTQYFGPGTRLLVL.

This sequence joins TRBV2 and TRBJ1-1; maybe TRBD1 (5 bases). CDR1 is SNHLY and CDR2 is FYNNEI in the germline V gene. Trimming took off 9 bases at V and 1 base at J, with 9 bases between the two ends. The CDR3 sequence is 12 residues long. Written as DNA, the CDR3 is TGTGCCAGGGGGCGGCCGAACACTGAAGCTTTCTTT. It yields the protein CARGRPNTEAFF.

CDR3 nucleotides: TGTGCCAGCAGTCGGTGGGGGGGGTCGGAGGCCCAGTACTTC. The encoded protein is CASSRWGGSEAQYF. The chain links TRBV2 to TRBJ2-5; the match to TRBD2 covers 7 bases. Trimming removed 5 bases from V and 9 bases from J; junction bases left unmatched: 12. Per the germline V gene, CDR1 is SNHLY and CDR2 is FYNNEI. The CDR3 extends over 14 amino acids. Full variable domain (rest looked up from reference TRBV2 and TRBJ2-5): EPEVTQTPSHQVTQMGQEVILRCVPISNHLYFYWYRQILGQKVEFLVSFYNNEISEKSEIFDDQFSVERPDGSNFTLKIRSTKLEDSAMYFCASSRWGGSEAQYFGPGTRLLVL.

The chain uses TRBV30 and TRBJ1-4; D not resolved. Germline V lookup: CDR1 GTSNPN, CDR2 SVGIG (reference sequence). V was trimmed by 0 bases and J by 7 bases, leaving 12 bases between them. The CDR3 is 14 residues long. The CDR3 DNA reads TGTGCCTGGAGTGTAAAACAGATGGGTGAAAAACTGTTTTTT. It codes for CAWSVKQMGEKLFF.

The chain couples TRBV5-4 to TRBJ1-2; TRBD1 matches 11 bases. The CDR3 length is 13 residues. Germline V CDR1 and CDR2: SGHNT, YYREEE (reference sequence). V lost 5 bases and J lost 8; bases outside the gene matches: 5. This chain's CDR3 is CASRGQGAGGYTF. CDR3 coding DNA: TGTGCCAGCAGAGGACAGGGGGCGGGGGGCTACACCTTC.

J is TRBJ2-5 and V is TRBV5-1; D gene ambiguous. The DNA end favors TRBJ2-7, so the J call may be wrong. The germline V gene has CDR1 SGHRS and CDR2 YFSETQ. CDR3 size: 15 residues. CDR3 amino acids: CASSLAASGSYEQYF. As DNA, the CDR3 is TGCGCCAGCAGCTTGGCGGCTAGTGGTTCCTACGAGCAGTACTTC.

V is TRBV7-9 and J is TRBJ1-1; D remains ambiguous. Germline CDR1 reads SEHNR; CDR2 reads FQNEAQ (reference sequence). The CDR3 extends over 13 amino acids. V lost 10 bases, J lost 11 bases, and 23 bases lay in between. In nucleotides, the CDR3 is TGTGCCACTAGTTTCGGGAATTCCCTGGGGGCTTTCTTT. Amino acids: CATSFGNSLGAFF.

This clone has more than one count but fewer than ten. The rearrangement uses TRBV9 and TRBJ1-2, with D perhaps matching TRBD1 (5 bases). The V gene's germline CDR1 is SGDLS and CDR2 YYNGEE. This CDR3 has 15 residues. Trimming took off 4 bases at V and 4 bases at J, with 17 bases between the two ends. The CDR3 loop reads CASSPRRGTPYGYTF. Here the CDR3 DNA reads TGTGCCAGCAGCCCCCGCCGGGGGACGCCCTATGGCTACACCTTC. Full variable domain (rest looked up from reference TRBV9 and TRBJ1-2): DSGVTQTPKHLITATGQRVTLRCSPRSGDLSVYWYQQSLDQGLQFLIQYYNGEERAKGNILERFSAQQFPDLHSELNLSSLELGDSALYFCASSPRRGTPYGYTFGSGTRLTVV.

The chain's CDR3 is CASSSTGGIQYF. CDR3 DNA: TGTGCCAGCAGCTCCACAGGGGGAATTCAGTACTTC. The gene calls are TRBV5-4 and TRBJ2-4, with 8 bases lining up with TRBD1. The CDR3 has 12 amino acids. V gave up 3 bases and J gave up 10 bases; unmatched junction bases: 3. The V gene's germline CDR1 is SGHNT and CDR2 YYREEE (reference sequence). The full variable domain, rest sourced from reference TRBV5-4 and TRBJ2-4, is ETGVTQSPTHLIKTRGQQVTLRCSSQSGHNTVSWYQQALGQGPQFIFQYYREEENGRGNFPPRFSGLQFPNYSSELNVNALELDDSALYLCASSSTGGIQYFGAGTRLSVL.

The genes are TRBV29-1 and TRBJ2-3; 8 positions agree with TRBD2. Unmatched junction bases numbered 7, after V lost 5 bases and J lost 0 bases. CDR1 and CDR2 (germline): SQVTM, ANQGSEA. The CDR3 loop spans 15 amino acids. CDR3 protein: CSVHRLARSTDTQYF. The DNA of the CDR3 is TGCAGCGTTCACCGACTAGCGCGTAGCACAGATACGCAGTATTTT.

The genes are TRBV2 and TRBJ2-1; 8 positions match TRBD1. The trim removed 4 bases at V and 7 bases at J, leaving 3 bases unmatched. Germline V gene lookup returns CDR1 SNHLY and CDR2 FYNNEI. The CDR3 has 13 residues. CDR3 protein: CASSVYRGNEQFF. The CDR3, as DNA: TGTGCCAGCAGTGTGTACAGGGGGAATGAGCAGTTCTTC.

The V and J genes are TRBV7-2 and TRBJ2-3; 9 bases line up with TRBD2. This CDR3 is 16 amino acids long. Germline lookup yields CDR1 SGHTA and CDR2 FQGNSA. The V gene end was trimmed by 1 base and the J gene end by 1 base; junction bases not matched to a gene: 3. CDR3 region: CASSLDASGGTDTQYF. The CDR3 DNA follows: TGTGCCAGCAGCTTAGACGCTAGCGGGGGCACAGATACGCAGTATTTT.

CDR3 sequence reads: CSVERGRDTEAFF. As DNA, the CDR3 is TGCAGCGTTGAGCGGGGGCGAGACACTGAAGCTTTCTTT. This chain links TRBV29-1 with TRBJ1-1; D possibly corresponds to TRBD1 (6 bases). V lost 3 bases and J lost 3, with 11 bases in between. This CDR3 comprises 13 residues. Germline V lookup: CDR1 SQVTM, CDR2 ANQGSEA.

This sequence joins TRBV9 and TRBJ2-1, with a weak D call TRBD1 (6 bases). Trimming took off 1 base at V and 5 bases at J, with 13 bases between the two ends. Germline V gives CDR1 SGDLS, CDR2 YYNGEE. The CDR3 has 15 residues. The CDR3 loop reads CASSVSGADNNEQFF. DNA of the CDR3: TGTGCCAGCAGCGTATCAGGGGCAGATAACAATGAGCAGTTCTTC.

A remark on this clone: The CDR3 does not end in the conserved phenylalanine or tryptophan, so this is likely a read error. The chain couples TRBV4-2 to TRBJ1-1; D gene uncertain. Germline V gives CDR1 LGHNA, CDR2 YNFKEQ. V lost 0 bases and J 1 base, leaving 12 bases between the germline ends. This CDR3 is built from 16 residues. CDR3 amino acids: CASSQDPGVPNTEAFV. The CDR3 nucleotides read TGTGCCAGCAGCCAAGATCCCGGGGTTCCGAACACTGAAGCTTTCGTT.

This clone showed up just a few times. This chain joins TRBV29-1 and TRBJ2-5; D gene uncertain. Trimming left V 3 bases short and J 0 bases short, with 8 bases between. The germline CDR1 and CDR2 sequences are SQVTM and ANQGSEA. The CDR3 has 13 residues. CDR3 DNA sequence: TGCAGCGTTGAGAGGCTTAACCAAGAGACCCAGTACTTC. Translation: CSVERLNQETQYF. The variable domain in full, with the rest retrieved from reference TRBV29-1 and TRBJ2-5, is SAVISQKPSRDICQRGTSLTIQCQVDSQVTMMFWYRQQPGQSLTLIATANQGSEATYESGFVIDKFPISRPNLTFSTLTVSNMSPEDSSIYLCSVERLNQETQYFGPGTRLLVL.

The rearrangement uses TRBV5-1 and TRBJ2-1; 8 bases agree with TRBD1. The V segment lost 4 bases and the J segment 1 base; nucleotides outside the gene matches: 4. The CDR3 extends over 15 amino acids. Germline CDR1 and CDR2: SGHRS and YFSETQ. The CDR3 DNA follows: TGCGCCAGCAGCCCGGACAGGGCATCCTACAATGAGCAGTTCTTC. Protein product: CASSPDRASYNEQFF.

The CDR3 sequence is CASSLARSEQYV. DNA for the CDR3: TGTGCCAGCAGCTTAGCCAGGTCCGAGCAGTACGTC. The gene calls are TRBV11-2 and TRBJ2-7; no definite D call. Trimming removed 1 base from V and 6 bases from J, with 7 bases in between. CDR3 length: 12 amino acids. Germline V gene sequence: CDR1 SGHAT, CDR2 FQNNGV.

This clone was seen a handful of times. V gene TRBV4-1 combines with J gene TRBJ1-2; 9 nucleotides agree with TRBD1. The CDR3 contains 16 residues. With V trimmed by 4 bases and J by 8 bases, 14 bases remained unmatched. Per germline, CDR1 MGHRA and CDR2 YSYEKL. The CDR3 region has the DNA TGCGCCAGCAGCCCGAGCATGGGACAGGGTTTCAGAGGCTACACCTTC. Its translation: CASSPSMGQGFRGYTF.

This clone was detected a few times. The chain uses TRBV25-1 and TRBJ1-2; the D gene is possibly TRBD1 (5 bases). This CDR3 has 12 residues. Trimming pared 3 bases from V and 6 bases from J, leaving 8 bases between. The germline gives CDR1 MGHDK, CDR2 SYGVNS. CDR3 protein: CASSDWTHGYTF. CDR3 DNA sequence: TGTGCCAGCAGTGACTGGACACATGGCTACACCTTC.

Only a few counts were recorded for this clone. J is TRBJ1-4 and V is TRBV2; D is possibly TRBD1 (5 bases). Germline-derived CDR1 and CDR2 are SNHLY and FYNNEI. Trimming removed 5 bases at V and 0 bases at J, with 13 bases between. The CDR3 covers 16 residues. The CDR3 DNA is TGTGCCAGCAGTTTCCAGGGAGGAGCAACTAATGAAAAACTGTTTTTT. Its translation: CASSFQGGATNEKLFF.

This clone has only one observation. CDR3 sequence: CASSGPGQGTQPQHF. The CDR3 bases are TGTGCCAGCAGTGGGCCGGGACAGGGTACTCAGCCCCAGCATTTT. The chain couples TRBV2 to TRBJ1-5; 9 bases line up with TRBD1. The CDR3 is made up of 15 amino acids. CDR1 SNHLY and CDR2 FYNNEI come from the germline V gene. The V segment lost 4 bases and the J segment 6 bases; nucleotides outside the gene matches: 7.